Below, 20 T cell receptor beta chains from the same sample are listed, as sequenced in a study of cytotoxic CD8 clonotypes in ibrutinib-treated CLL. Here immunoSEQ multiplex PCR was the method, and the copy in TCRdb shows in-frame clones only, minus some. The sample holds about 84,000 clones, approximately 86% seen once. The sample here was PBMCs, taken before ibrutinib treatment. The receptors were gathered from a human donor with chronic lymphocytic leukemia.

The chain has TRBV25-1 and TRBJ2-1; 11 bases are shared with TRBD1. The ends lost 3 bases at V and 8 bases at J; junction bases unmatched: 6. The germline V gene has CDR1 MGHDK and CDR2 SYGVNS. The CDR3 runs to 15 residues. CDR3 DNA: TGTGCCAGCAGTGAGGACAGGGGGCAAGGGGATGAGCAGTTCTTC. This translates into CASSEDRGQGDEQFF.

The rearrangement links TRBV6-5 to TRBJ1-1; D is possibly TRBD1 (5 bases). Germline CDR1 MNHEY, CDR2 SVGAGI. Trimming removed 5 bases from V and 0 bases from J, with 13 bases in between. The CDR3 consists of 15 residues. The CDR3 region is CASSNLKTVNTEAFF. The CDR3 region has the DNA TGTGCCAGCAGTAATCTGAAGACAGTGAACACTGAAGCTTTCTTT.

The J gene is TRBJ2-7, the V gene TRBV4-2; no firm D call. The CDR3 extends over 15 amino acids. Germline V CDR1 and CDR2: LGHNA, YNFKEQ. V lost 1 base and J lost 4, with 14 bases in between. The chain's CDR3 is CASSQGATTEYEQYF. Written as DNA, the CDR3 is TGTGCCAGCAGCCAAGGGGCTACGACGGAATACGAGCAGTACTTC.

This clone is labeled as medium-sized (0.01 to 0.1%). The CDR3 region is CASRLTGPPPGLWANVLTF. CDR3 nucleotide sequence: TGTGCAAGTCGCTTGACAGGGCCTCCCCCGGGTCTCTGGGCCAACGTCCTGACTTTC. The chain links TRBV12-2 to TRBJ2-6; the table's TRBD1 call for D was not verified on the DNA. TRBV12-2 is shown as a pseudogene. This CDR3 has 19 amino acids.

The chain combines TRBV14 with TRBJ2-1; 9 bases agree with TRBD1. Germline V gives CDR1 SGHDN, CDR2 FVKESK. The CDR3 has 13 residues. J gave up 10 bases and V 3 bases, and 4 bases lay outside the gene matches. The CDR3 region is CASSQGQGREQFF. The DNA of the CDR3 is TGTGCCAGCAGCCAGGGACAGGGCAGGGAGCAGTTCTTC.

This clone was found once. This chain connects TRBV28 to TRBJ1-5; D is uncertain. Germline CDR1 MDHEN, CDR2 SYDVKM. Trimming pared 4 bases from V and 7 bases from J, leaving 8 bases between. CDR3 size: 12 residues. The CDR3 nucleotides are TGTGCCAGCAGTTACCGAATCCAGCCCCAGCATTTT. It codes for CASSYRIQPQHF.

The J gene is TRBJ2-1, the V gene TRBV19; D gene uncertain. From germline, CDR1 is LNHDA and CDR2 SQIVND (reference sequence). The V gene lost 1 base and the J gene lost 5 bases, with 6 bases spanning the gap. The CDR3 has 13 amino acids. The CDR3 reads CASSIGSNNEQFF. CDR3 DNA: TGTGCCAGTAGTATAGGCTCGAACAATGAGCAGTTCTTC.

The CDR3 DNA is TGTGCCAGCAGTCCGACCTCCGGGCGAAGGGGTCTGAGGTACGAGCAGTACTTC. Translation: CASSPTSGRRGLRYEQYF. The V and J genes are TRBV28 and TRBJ2-7; D perhaps matches TRBD1 (5 bases). The CDR3 covers 18 residues. The germline V and J ends were trimmed by 5 bases and 4 bases, with 27 bases remaining between them. The germline gives CDR1 MDHEN, CDR2 SYDVKM.

By sample share, this clone is medium-sized. One end of the junction varies from germline; a read error may be responsible. The rearrangement uses TRBV5-6 and TRBJ1-2; D remains ambiguous. Germline lookup yields CDR1 SGHDT and CDR2 YYEEEE. This CDR3 has 16 residues. The CDR3 loop is CASSLDHDGSWVLTPF. CDR3 DNA sequence: TGTGCCAGCAGCTTGGATCACGATGGTTCATGGGTACTAACTCCATTC.

This clone came up a few times. The J gene is TRBJ1-4, the V gene TRBV6-5; D uncertain. V lost 5 bases and J 7 bases, leaving 17 bases between the germline ends. The CDR3 consists of 15 residues. Germline V gene lookup returns CDR1 MNHEY and CDR2 SVGAGI. The CDR3 DNA sequence: TGTGCCAGCAGTCTTGGGTCTCCAAGGACTGAAAAACTGTTTTTT. Translation gives CASSLGSPRTEKLFF.

The rearrangement uses TRBV6-8 and TRBJ2-7, with 9 nucleotides matching TRBD1. CDR3 length: 15 residues. The germline CDR1 and CDR2 sequences are MNHGY and SAAAGT. V dropped 5 bases and J dropped 3; count of bases not matched to a gene: 8. The CDR3 DNA reads as TGTGCCAGCAGTGAGGGACAGGGCGAATTCTACGAGCAGTACTTC. Encoded protein: CASSEGQGEFYEQYF.

The CDR3 reads CASSLLQDNTEAFF. CDR3 bases: TGTGCCAGCAGTTTATTGCAGGATAACACTGAAGCTTTCTTT. The genes are TRBV28 and TRBJ1-1; the D is unclear. Deletions cut 1 base from V and 2 bases from J, with 8 bases between. The V gene's germline CDR1 is MDHEN and CDR2 SYDVKM. CDR3 size: 14 residues.

This chain connects TRBV27 to TRBJ2-3; 7 bases map to TRBD2. Germline loops: CDR1 MNHEY, CDR2 SMNVEV (reference sequence). V gave up 10 bases and J gave up 6 bases; unmatched junction bases: 7. The CDR3 loop spans 12 amino acids. This CDR3 reads CATGTIGDTQYF. The CDR3 DNA sequence: TGTGCCACGGGGACTATCGGGGATACGCAGTATTTT.

The chain carries TRBV7-2 and TRBJ2-1; a weak D match, TRBD2 (6 bases). Trimming removed 7 bases from V and 4 bases from J, with 17 bases in between. The germline V gene encodes CDR1 SGHTA and CDR2 FQGNSA. There are 15 residues in the CDR3. The CDR3 protein is CASKKFAGLYNEQFF. The CDR3, as DNA: TGTGCCAGCAAGAAATTCGCGGGATTATACAATGAGCAGTTCTTC. The full variable domain, with the rest looked up from reference TRBV7-2 and TRBJ2-1, is GAGVSQSPSNKVTEKGKDVELRCDPISGHTALYWYRQSLGQGLEFLIYFQGNSAPDKSGLPSDRFSAERTGGSVSTLTIQRTQQEDSAVYLCASKKFAGLYNEQFFGPGTRLTVL.

J is TRBJ2-2 and V is TRBV5-1; D unclear. The CDR3 runs to 15 residues. The V end lost 3 bases, the J end lost 4 bases, and 13 bases lay between the germline ends. Germline lookup yields CDR1 SGHRS and CDR2 YFSETQ. Here the CDR3 DNA reads TGCGCCAGCAGCTATGGGCCCTTGGGCACCGGGGAGCTGTTTTTT. The encoded protein is CASSYGPLGTGELFF.

In its sample, this clone is medium-sized. V is TRBV28 and J is TRBJ1-5, with D maybe TRBD1 (6 bases). The CDR3 is made up of 19 amino acids. The germline V gene encodes CDR1 MDHEN and CDR2 SYDVKM. V was pared by 2 bases and J by 0 bases, with 20 bases between. CDR3 in DNA: TGTGCCAGCAGTTTAGGGTCGGCAGGGGCGCTGGATAGCAATCAGCCCCAGCATTTT. It is translated as CASSLGSAGALDSNQPQHF.

V usage is TRBV4-2 and J usage is TRBJ2-7, with D possibly being TRBD1 (5 bases). V gave up 2 bases and J gave up 3 bases, with 11 bases separating them. The CDR3 runs 14 residues. The V gene's germline CDR1 is LGHNA and CDR2 YNFKEQ. CDR3 bases: TGTGCCAGCAGCCAACAGGGATCGGGCTACGAGCAGTACTTC. Protein sequence: CASSQQGSGYEQYF.

This clone was observed a handful of times. The rearrangement uses TRBV9 and TRBJ1-1, with D uncertain. The germline V and J ends were trimmed by 4 bases and 5 bases, with 12 bases remaining between them. The CDR3 totals 13 residues. The germline CDR1 and CDR2 sequences are SGDLS and YYNGEE. The CDR3 DNA is TGTGCCAGCAGCTATACGTACAAGACTGAAGCTTTCTTT. Translated, it gives CASSYTYKTEAFF.

This clone was seen more than once but under ten times. J is TRBJ1-5 and V is TRBV28; D not certain. The germline V gene encodes CDR1 MDHEN and CDR2 SYDVKM. V was cut by 5 bases and J by 6 bases, with 11 bases left in between. This CDR3 is 13 amino acids long. For the CDR3, the DNA is TGTGCCAGCAGTGCACTGGGTAGTCAGCCCCAGCATTTT. The encoded protein is CASSALGSQPQHF.

V is TRBV30 and J is TRBJ2-3; 13 bases map to TRBD2. The CDR3 contains 20 residues. Germline loops: CDR1 GTSNPN, CDR2 SVGIG (reference sequence). Unmatched junction bases numbered 20, after V lost 3 bases and J lost 5 bases. CDR3 residues: CAWRGTGIVRLAGGIDTQYF. The CDR3 DNA reads TGTGCCTGGAGGGGGACAGGGATCGTGCGACTAGCGGGAGGTATAGATACGCAGTATTTT.